This T cell receptor beta chain was observed in a study of blood T cell repertoires in COVID-19 (dated by TCRdb to 2019 to 2021). About the investigation overall: Samples from collaborators originated in the United States, Italy and Spain and spanned both the acute and convalescent phases of COVID-19. The prospective study material was composed of cDNA or gDNA derived from T cells, B-cell-depleted T cells, or PBMCs. Subjects who had been exposed to COVID-19, were actively infected with it, or had recovered from it provided the deeply sampled blood TCRbeta repertoires that made up the dataset. A freely available public database, intended as a resource for researchers studying the immune response to SARS-CoV-2, is where the repertoires were released. Samples came from the ongoing ImmuneRACE study (first 160 participants) plus 1,254 subjects from 6 global collaborators. A de-identified subject ID, COVID-19 status, age in years and sex were almost always included in the sample metadata. Where available, HLA class I and class II types were taken from metadata supplied by the sample provider and were not determined by assay-based typing. Paper-wide results and their limitations: The amount of clinical and demographic metadata varied by source and participant and was provided uncurated.

V is pared back by 5 bases and J by 7 bases, with 14 bases lying between the germline termini. CDR3 length: 12 amino acids, cysteine to phenylalanine. Only the CDR3 region is kept as DNA, spanning 36 bases read in frame from base 1. Taken from the germline V gene, the CDR1 and CDR2 loops are SQVTM and ANQGSEA. To note about this clone: Its antigen remains undetermined. Per-base quality was not reported, and no clone a single base away is much larger than it.

The immunoSEQ Assay, a bias-controlled multiplex PCR, was used to amplify TCRbeta CDR3 regions from genomic DNA. For the original study's pipeline: The number of nucleated cells in each sample was estimated from the amplification of reference gene primers within the assay. To quantify the absolute abundance of each unique TCRbeta CDR3 rearrangement, sequence reads were collapsed and filtered. For each sample, productive Simpson clonality was calculated as the square root of Simpson's diversity index over productive rearrangements. TCRdb limited this immuneACCESS table to in-frame rearrangements with V and J called. A share of clones is missing; checked studies link under half to unresolved V genes, and the rest is unexplained. The V and J calls and clone size are taken from that table; D and trimming were inferred from the DNA. The sample table lists approximately 390,000 clones, around 87% of them with a count of one. The top ten clones comprise about 2.5% of the sample.

One collaborating source in Seattle enrolled patients while the patients were actively infected and followed the patients over time throughout the course of disease. Each collaborating institution followed its own protocols to collect whole blood in K2EDTA tubes. For TCRbeta analysis, collaborators shipped samples in one of three forms: frozen whole blood, isolated PBMCs, or DNA extracted from either of those sample types. Material: peripheral blood. The receptor was isolated from a woman in her fifties or sixties with COVID-19, enrolled during active disease. The rearrangement joined TRBV29-1 to TRBJ1-1; the D gene is perhaps TRBD1, from 6 matching bases. The DNA sequence is given as TGCAGCGTTTTTGCAGGGGAAATTGAAGCTTTCTTT. This encodes CSVFAGEIEAFF.